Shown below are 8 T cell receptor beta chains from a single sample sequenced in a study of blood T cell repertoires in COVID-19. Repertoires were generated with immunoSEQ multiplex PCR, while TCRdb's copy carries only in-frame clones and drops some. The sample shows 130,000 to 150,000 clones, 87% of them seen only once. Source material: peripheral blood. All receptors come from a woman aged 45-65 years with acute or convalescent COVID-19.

The CDR3 DNA reads TGTGCTAGTGGTCCAATCTCCTCACAGGGGTGGTTGAGTCAGCCCCAGCATTTT. This sequence encodes CASGPISSQGWLSQPQHF. The chain couples TRBV12-5 to TRBJ1-5; TRBD1 matches 7 bases. Germline CDR1 reads LGHNT; CDR2 reads FRNRAP. Trimming removed 5 bases from V and 6 bases from J; junction bases left unmatched: 19. This CDR3 region has 18 residues.

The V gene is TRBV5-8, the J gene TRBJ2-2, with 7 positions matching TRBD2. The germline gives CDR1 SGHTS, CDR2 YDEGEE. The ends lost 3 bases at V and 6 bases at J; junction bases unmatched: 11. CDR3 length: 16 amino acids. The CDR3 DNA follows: TGTGCCAGCAGCTGGCTAGCGGTACCAAGGGCCGGGGAGCTGTTTTTT. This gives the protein CASSWLAVPRAGELFF. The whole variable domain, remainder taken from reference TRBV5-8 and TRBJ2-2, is EAGVTQSPTHLIKTRGQQATLRCSPISGHTSVYWYQQALGLGLQFLLWYDEGEERNRGNFPPRFSGRQFPNYSSELNVNALELEDSALYLCASSWLAVPRAGELFFGEGSRLTVL.

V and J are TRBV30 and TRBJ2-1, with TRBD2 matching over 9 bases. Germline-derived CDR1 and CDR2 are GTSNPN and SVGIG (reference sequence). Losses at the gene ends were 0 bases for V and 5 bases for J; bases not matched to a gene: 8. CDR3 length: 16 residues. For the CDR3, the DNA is TGTGCCTGGAGTGTTCTAAGGACTAGCGTCAACAATGAGCAGTTCTTC. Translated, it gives CAWSVLRTSVNNEQFF.

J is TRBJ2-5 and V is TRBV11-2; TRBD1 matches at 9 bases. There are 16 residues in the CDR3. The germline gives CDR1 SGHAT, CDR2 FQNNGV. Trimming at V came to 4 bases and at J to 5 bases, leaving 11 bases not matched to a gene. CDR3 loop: CASSSKRTGEWETQYF. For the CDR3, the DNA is TGTGCCAGCAGCTCAAAGAGGACAGGGGAGTGGGAGACCCAGTACTTC.

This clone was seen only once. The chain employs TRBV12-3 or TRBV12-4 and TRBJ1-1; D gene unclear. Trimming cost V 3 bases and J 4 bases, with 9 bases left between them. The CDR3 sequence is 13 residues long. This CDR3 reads CASSLTGSTEAFF. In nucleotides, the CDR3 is TGTGCCAGCAGTTTGACGGGAAGCACTGAAGCTTTCTTT.

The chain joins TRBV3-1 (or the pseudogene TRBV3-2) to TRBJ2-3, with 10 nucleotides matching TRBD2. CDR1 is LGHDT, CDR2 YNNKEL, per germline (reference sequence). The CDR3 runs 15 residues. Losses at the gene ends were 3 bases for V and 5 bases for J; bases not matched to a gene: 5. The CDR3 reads CASSHTSGKEDTQYF. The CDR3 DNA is TGTGCCAGCAGCCATACTAGCGGGAAGGAAGATACGCAGTATTTT.

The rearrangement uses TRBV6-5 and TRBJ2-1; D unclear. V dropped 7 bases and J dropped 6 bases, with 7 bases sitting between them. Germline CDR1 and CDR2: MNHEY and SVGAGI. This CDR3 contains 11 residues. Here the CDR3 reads CASTQFNEQFF. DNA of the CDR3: TGTGCCAGCACACAATTCAATGAGCAGTTCTTC.

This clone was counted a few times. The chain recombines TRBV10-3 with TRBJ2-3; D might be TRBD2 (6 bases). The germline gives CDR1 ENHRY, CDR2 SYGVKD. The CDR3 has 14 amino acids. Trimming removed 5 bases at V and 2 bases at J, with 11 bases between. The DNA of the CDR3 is TGTGCCATCAGTTGGGACTTAGCCACAGATACGCAGTATTTT. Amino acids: CAISWDLATDTQYF.